A selection of T cell receptor beta chains follows, all from one sample in a study of blood T cell repertoires in COVID-19. The protocol was immunoSEQ multiplex PCR, while the TCRdb copy is restricted to in-frame clones and leaves out a portion. Of some 100,000 clones detected, approximately 86% appear once; the ten largest clones hold around 6.5%. Material: peripheral blood. Receptors were obtained from a woman in her sixties or seventies with acute or convalescent COVID-19. Both conserved end residues are part of each CDR3. Fields, in order: CDR3 protein, CDR3 DNA, clone size, D gene, V gene, J gene. D genes are given only for firm matches. Rows may omit the clone size; those that give it use once, few, many or a size class.

CDR3 protein: CASSAGLAPGLSYNEQFF
CDR3 DNA: TGTGCCAGCTCCGCGGGACTAGCGCCCGGCTTATCCTACAATGAGCAGTTCTTC
clone size: .
D gene: TRBD2
V gene: TRBV18
J gene: TRBJ2-1

CDR3 protein: CASSDSGENIQYF
CDR3 DNA: TGTGCCAGTAGTGACAGTGGGGAAAACATTCAGTACTTC
clone size: many
D gene: .
V gene: TRBV19
J gene: TRBJ2-4

CDR3 protein: CSVEEALQGFEAFF
CDR3 DNA: TGCAGCGTTGAAGAAGCCTTACAGGGTTTTGAAGCTTTCTTT
clone size: once
D gene: .
V gene: TRBV29-1
J gene: TRBJ1-1

CDR3 protein: CASSFRPSGTGDTQYF
CDR3 DNA: TGTGCCAGCAGCTTTAGGCCTAGCGGGACTGGAGATACGCAGTATTTT
clone size: .
D gene: TRBD2
V gene: TRBV11-2
J gene: TRBJ2-3

CDR3 protein: CASAYTGQYNSPLHF
CDR3 DNA: TGTGCCAGCGCATATACGGGACAGTATAATTCACCCCTCCACTTT
clone size: .
D gene: TRBD1
V gene: TRBV27
J gene: TRBJ1-6

CDR3 protein: CASSRAGGYNEQFF
CDR3 DNA: TGTGCCAGCAGCCGGGCCGGGGGGTACAATGAGCAGTTCTTC
clone size: .
D gene: TRBD2
V gene: TRBV3-1/TRBV3-2
J gene: TRBJ2-1

CDR3 protein: CAWSVSGRGEQYF
CDR3 DNA: TGTGCCTGGAGTGTATCTGGGAGGGGCGAGCAGTACTTC
clone size: .
D gene: TRBD2
V gene: TRBV30
J gene: TRBJ2-7

CDR3 protein: CASQKQGATNEKLFF
CDR3 DNA: TGTGCCAGCCAAAAACAGGGGGCAACTAATGAAAAACTGTTTTTT
clone size: .
D gene: TRBD1
V gene: TRBV27
J gene: TRBJ1-4

CDR3 protein: CARSRTGLDLNTEAFF
CDR3 DNA: TGTGCCAGAAGCCGGACAGGGTTAGATTTAAACACTGAAGCTTTCTTT
clone size: .
D gene: TRBD1
V gene: TRBV5-3
J gene: TRBJ1-1

CDR3 protein: CASSDRRSGANVLTF
CDR3 DNA: TGTGCCAGCAGTGACCGGAGGTCTGGGGCCAACGTCCTGACTTTC
clone size: .
D gene: .
V gene: TRBV2
J gene: TRBJ2-6

CDR3 protein: CASSGTGEMGETQYF
CDR3 DNA: TGTGCCAGCAGTGGGACAGGGGAGATGGGAGAGACCCAGTACTTC
clone size: .
D gene: TRBD1
V gene: TRBV28
J gene: TRBJ2-5

CDR3 protein: CAWSHYNEQFF
CDR3 DNA: TGTGCCTGGAGCCACTACAATGAGCAGTTCTTC
clone size: .
D gene: .
V gene: TRBV30
J gene: TRBJ2-1

CDR3 protein: CASSLELSSYNEQFF
CDR3 DNA: TGTGCCAGCAGTCTGGAGCTAAGCTCCTACAATGAGCAGTTCTTC
clone size: .
D gene: .
V gene: TRBV6-1
J gene: TRBJ2-1

CDR3 protein: CASSSTVYSYNEQFF
CDR3 DNA: TGCGCCAGCAGCTCGACTGTATACTCCTACAATGAGCAGTTCTTC
clone size: .
D gene: .
V gene: TRBV5-1
J gene: TRBJ2-1

CDR3 protein: CASSLAPVAGGGELFF
CDR3 DNA: TGTGCCAGCAGCTTGGCCCCGGTAGCGGGAGGCGGGGAGCTGTTTTTT
clone size: .
D gene: TRBD2
V gene: TRBV5-4
J gene: TRBJ2-2

CDR3 protein: CASSPRLTGSGTDTQYF
CDR3 DNA: TGCGCCAGCAGCCCGCGGTTAACAGGGAGTGGGACAGATACGCAGTATTTT
clone size: .
D gene: .
V gene: TRBV5-1
J gene: TRBJ2-3

CDR3 protein: CASSLGTAEAFF
CDR3 DNA: TGTGCCAGCAGCTTAGGTACAGCTGAAGCTTTCTTT
clone size: few
D gene: .
V gene: TRBV7-9
J gene: TRBJ1-1

CDR3 protein: CASSVDPSGLYEQYF
CDR3 DNA: TGTGCCAGCAGCGTTGATCCTAGCGGGCTATACGAGCAGTACTTC
clone size: .
D gene: TRBD2
V gene: TRBV9
J gene: TRBJ2-7

CDR3 protein: CASSEEGETWGYTF
CDR3 DNA: TGTGCCAGCAGTGAAGAAGGGGAAACGTGGGGCTACACCTTC
clone size: .
D gene: .
V gene: TRBV2
J gene: TRBJ1-2

CDR3 protein: CASSLESGVPNSPLHF
CDR3 DNA: TGTGCCAGCAGCTTAGAATCAGGGGTCCCCAATTCACCCCTCCACTTT
clone size: once
D gene: .
V gene: TRBV13
J gene: TRBJ1-6

CDR3 protein: CASSRRTGRYNEQFF
CDR3 DNA: TGTGCCAGCAGCCGCCGGACAGGGAGATACAATGAGCAGTTCTTC
clone size: few
D gene: TRBD1
V gene: TRBV7-6
J gene: TRBJ2-1

CDR3 protein: CASSPRRSWNTEAFF
CDR3 DNA: TGTGCCAGCTCACCGCGGAGGTCCTGGAACACTGAAGCTTTCTTT
clone size: .
D gene: .
V gene: TRBV18
J gene: TRBJ1-1

CDR3 protein: CSVDPTGGGANQKLFF
CDR3 DNA: TGCAGCGTTGACCCCACGGGAGGGGGCGCGAATCAAAAACTGTTTTTT
clone size: .
D gene: TRBD1
V gene: TRBV29-1
J gene: TRBJ1-4

CDR3 protein: CASSLDMGQGNEKLFF
CDR3 DNA: TGTGCCAGCAGCTTAGATATGGGACAGGGGAATGAAAAACTGTTTTTT
clone size: .
D gene: TRBD1
V gene: TRBV11-2
J gene: TRBJ1-4

CDR3 protein: CASRPVGGGDQYF
CDR3 DNA: TGTGCCAGCAGACCCGTGGGCGGAGGGGACCAGTACTTC
clone size: .
D gene: .
V gene: TRBV7-9
J gene: TRBJ2-5

CDR3 protein: CASSLETGGYTEAFF
CDR3 DNA: TGCGCCAGCAGCTTGGAGACAGGGGGCTACACTGAAGCTTTCTTT
clone size: .
D gene: TRBD1
V gene: TRBV5-1
J gene: TRBJ1-1

CDR3 protein: CASSYTGQGETQYF
CDR3 DNA: TGTGCCAGCAGCTATACAGGACAAGGGGAGACCCAGTACTTC
clone size: .
D gene: .
V gene: TRBV27
J gene: TRBJ2-5

CDR3 protein: CASSLEGRLAGRYEQYF
CDR3 DNA: TGTGCCAGCAGTTTAGAGGGAAGGCTAGCGGGTCGCTACGAGCAGTACTTC
clone size: .
D gene: TRBD2
V gene: TRBV27
J gene: TRBJ2-7

CDR3 protein: CASSPGLVQEQFF
CDR3 DNA: TGTGCCAGCAGCCCAGGACTGGTTCAGGAGCAGTTCTTC
clone size: .
D gene: .
V gene: TRBV7-8
J gene: TRBJ2-1

CDR3 protein: CASRDLGQGATEAFF
CDR3 DNA: TGTGCCAGCAGAGACCTTGGGCAGGGGGCGACTGAAGCTTTCTTT
clone size: .
D gene: TRBD1
V gene: TRBV2
J gene: TRBJ1-1

CDR3 protein: CASSSRRLSTGGNEQFF
CDR3 DNA: TGTGCCAGCAGCTCCCGCCGCCTCAGCACAGGGGGAAATGAGCAGTTCTTC
clone size: few
D gene: TRBD1
V gene: TRBV5-8
J gene: TRBJ2-1

CDR3 protein: CATSGVSTDTQYF
CDR3 DNA: TGTGCCACCAGTGGCGTAAGCACAGATACGCAGTATTTT
clone size: .
D gene: .
V gene: TRBV24-1
J gene: TRBJ2-3

CDR3 protein: CASSRVVRQFF
CDR3 DNA: TGTGCCAGCAGCCGGGTGGTTAGGCAGTTCTTC
clone size: .
D gene: .
V gene: TRBV7-6
J gene: TRBJ2-1

CDR3 protein: CASPTGGRSTEAFF
CDR3 DNA: TGTGCCAGCCCTACCGGGGGGCGGAGCACTGAAGCTTTCTTT
clone size: .
D gene: .
V gene: TRBV21-1
J gene: TRBJ1-1

CDR3 protein: CASSLSGRRTDTQYF
CDR3 DNA: TGTGCCAGCAGCCTTAGCGGGAGACGGACAGATACGCAGTATTTT
clone size: once
D gene: TRBD2
V gene: TRBV9
J gene: TRBJ2-3

CDR3 protein: CASSLVLASETQYF
CDR3 DNA: TGCGCCAGCAGCTTGGTACTAGCGAGCGAGACCCAGTACTTC
clone size: .
D gene: TRBD2
V gene: TRBV5-1
J gene: TRBJ2-5

CDR3 protein: CASRPGQGLYGYTF
CDR3 DNA: TGTGCCAGCAGGCCGGGACAGGGGTTATACGGCTACACCTTC
clone size: .
D gene: TRBD1
V gene: TRBV6-5
J gene: TRBJ1-2

CDR3 protein: CAWSGPTRQVSSSYEQYF
CDR3 DNA: TGTGCCTGGAGTGGCCCGACTCGACAGGTTTCAAGCTCCTACGAGCAGTACTTC
clone size: .
D gene: .
V gene: TRBV30
J gene: TRBJ2-7

CDR3 protein: CASSLGGSRDEQYF
CDR3 DNA: TGCGCCAGCAGCTTGGGGGGCAGTCGGGACGAGCAGTACTTC
clone size: once
D gene: .
V gene: TRBV5-1
J gene: TRBJ2-7

CDR3 protein: CASVEGWRNGYTF
CDR3 DNA: TGTGCCAGCGTCGAGGGTTGGAGGAATGGCTACACCTTC
clone size: .
D gene: .
V gene: TRBV2
J gene: TRBJ1-2

CDR3 protein: CASGSGGPTIYGYTF
CDR3 DNA: TGTGCCAGCGGGTCGGGGGGGCCGACCATCTATGGCTACACCTTC
clone size: once
D gene: .
V gene: TRBV6-5
J gene: TRBJ1-2

CDR3 protein: CASSPGQGGQPQHF
CDR3 DNA: TGCGCCAGCAGCCCGGGACAGGGGGGACAGCCCCAGCATTTT
clone size: .
D gene: TRBD1
V gene: TRBV5-1
J gene: TRBJ1-5

CDR3 protein: CASILKWKEREAVDTQYF
CDR3 DNA: TGTGCCAGCATTCTTAAATGGAAGGAGCGGGAGGCGGTAGATACGCAGTATTTT
clone size: .
D gene: TRBD2
V gene: TRBV11-3
J gene: TRBJ2-3

CDR3 protein: CASSQTGDSTDTQYF
CDR3 DNA: TGTGCCAGCAGCCAAACAGGGGACAGCACAGATACGCAGTATTTT
clone size: .
D gene: TRBD1
V gene: TRBV7-8
J gene: TRBJ2-3

CDR3 protein: CASSLGGGADTQYF
CDR3 DNA: TGTGCCAGCAGCTTAGGGGGAGGGGCAGATACGCAGTATTTT
clone size: .
D gene: TRBD2
V gene: TRBV11-2
J gene: TRBJ2-3

CDR3 protein: CASSPRGTNEKLFF
CDR3 DNA: TGTGCCAGCAGTCCTAGGGGGACTAATGAAAAACTGTTTTTT
clone size: .
D gene: .
V gene: TRBV11-2
J gene: TRBJ1-4

CDR3 protein: CASTTFNSPLHF
CDR3 DNA: TGTGCCAGCACGACTTTTAATTCACCCCTCCACTTT
clone size: .
D gene: .
V gene: TRBV7-9
J gene: TRBJ1-6

CDR3 protein: CASSERQGINQPQHF
CDR3 DNA: TGTGCCAGCAGTGAAAGACAGGGGATCAATCAGCCCCAGCATTTT
clone size: once
D gene: TRBD1
V gene: TRBV6-1
J gene: TRBJ1-5

CDR3 protein: CSASPRDRKHQPQHF
CDR3 DNA: TGCAGTGCTAGTCCCCGGGACAGGAAGCACCAGCCCCAGCATTTT
clone size: .
D gene: TRBD1
V gene: TRBV20-1
J gene: TRBJ1-5

CDR3 protein: CASSQDLPILQAFF
CDR3 DNA: TGTGCCAGCAGCCAAGATCTACCGATATTGCAAGCTTTCTTT
clone size: .
D gene: .
V gene: TRBV3-1/TRBV3-2
J gene: TRBJ1-1

CDR3 protein: CASSPQGVGNEQYF
CDR3 DNA: TGTGCCAGCAGCCCCCAGGGGGTCGGGAACGAGCAGTACTTC
clone size: .
D gene: TRBD1
V gene: TRBV3-1/TRBV3-2
J gene: TRBJ2-7